Below are 17 T cell receptor beta chains sequenced from a single sample in a study of cytomegalovirus exposure and HLA in healthy donors. Only in-frame clones appear in the TCRdb table, and some are missing; sequencing was by immunoSEQ multiplex PCR. This table has 150,000 to 200,000 clones, roughly nine tenths appearing once. Specimen: PBMCs. The receptors stem from a woman aged 18-35 years in good health and CMV-seropositive.

The rearrangement uses TRBV7-2 and TRBJ2-1; D is possibly TRBD2 (6 bases). CDR1 is SGHTA, CDR2 FQGNSA, per germline. The length of the CDR3 is 13 residues. Trimming took 1 base from V and 5 from J, leaving 6 bases between them. In DNA form, the CDR3 reads TGTGCCAGCAGCTTAGGGACTAACAATGAGCAGTTCTTC. This translates into CASSLGTNNEQFF.

The chain employs TRBV2 and TRBJ1-1; the match to TRBD1 covers 10 bases. The CDR3 loop spans 11 amino acids. V gave up 11 bases and J gave up 6 bases; unmatched junction bases: 3. Germline CDR1 and CDR2: SNHLY and FYNNEI. The CDR3 DNA reads TGTGCCCCCGGGACAGGGGCTGAAGCTTTCTTT. Protein: CAPGTGAEAFF.

V gene TRBV27 combines with J gene TRBJ2-5; 11 nucleotides match TRBD2. CDR1 and CDR2 from the germline V gene are MNHEY and SMNVEV (reference sequence). This CDR3 contains 16 residues. Trimming took 5 bases from V and 7 from J; bases not matched to a gene: 12. CDR3: CASSPRLAGGPATQYF. CDR3 nucleotide sequence: TGTGCCAGCAGTCCCCGGTTAGCGGGAGGGCCTGCGACCCAGTACTTC.

In DNA form, the CDR3 reads TGTGCCAGCAGATATTCAGAGAACACCGGGGAGCTGTTTTTT. This codes for CASRYSENTGELFF. The rearrangement links TRBV2 to TRBJ2-2; D not resolved. Per germline, CDR1 SNHLY and CDR2 FYNNEI. With 6 bases removed from V and 1 base from J, the gap between germline ends came to 9 bases. This CDR3 comprises 14 residues.

This clone was counted a few times. This chain connects TRBV28 to TRBJ2-1; D not resolved. The V gene lost 5 bases and the J gene lost 0 bases, with 11 bases spanning the gap. Germline CDR1 MDHEN, CDR2 SYDVKM. This CDR3 is 15 amino acids long. CDR3 residues: CASSGLSASYNEQFF. DNA for the CDR3: TGTGCCAGCAGTGGCCTAAGCGCCTCCTACAATGAGCAGTTCTTC.

The V call is TRBV5-1, the J call TRBJ2-3, with D possibly matching TRBD1 (5 bases). Trimming stripped 5 bases from V and 1 base from J, with 8 bases between. Germline-derived CDR1 and CDR2 are SGHRS and YFSETQ. This CDR3 comprises 13 residues. The CDR3 DNA is TGCGCCAGCAGTCAACAGGGCACAGATACGCAGTATTTT. The encoded protein is CASSQQGTDTQYF.

The rearrangement uses TRBV7-9 and TRBJ2-7, with TRBD1 matching 7 bases. The CDR3 sequence is 14 residues long. The V segment lost 1 base and the J segment 12 bases; nucleotides outside the gene matches: 12. Germline V gene data show CDR1 as SEHNR and CDR2 as FQNEAQ (reference sequence). The CDR3 spells CASSLGVRTGVWYF. The CDR3, as DNA: TGTGCCAGCAGCTTAGGGGTACGGACAGGAGTTTGGTACTTC.

V and J are TRBV5-1 and TRBJ2-2; TRBD2 aligns across 7 bases. CDR1 and CDR2 (germline): SGHRS, YFSETQ. This CDR3 has 17 amino acids. Trimming removed 1 base from V and 0 bases from J; junction bases left unmatched: 6. This CDR3 is CASSLLTSVSNTGELFF. The DNA for the CDR3 is TGCGCCAGCAGCTTGCTCACTAGCGTATCGAACACCGGGGAGCTGTTTTTT.

CDR3 sequence (DNA): TGCGCCAGCAGCTACGGTACAGGGGGTTTTTACAATGAGCAGTTCTTC. This translates into CASSYGTGGFYNEQFF. The chain carries TRBV5-1 and TRBJ2-1, with 8 nucleotides matching TRBD1. Per the germline V gene, CDR1 is SGHRS and CDR2 is YFSETQ. The CDR3 spans 16 residues. V lost 3 bases, J lost 4 bases, and 9 bases stayed unmatched.

This chain uses TRBV7-2 with TRBJ2-1; a possible D gene is TRBD1 (5 bases). V shed 7 bases and J shed 7 bases, with 11 bases lying between them. Germline V gene lookup returns CDR1 SGHTA and CDR2 FQGNSA. CDR3 length equals 12 residues. The CDR3 region is CASTLDRNEQFF. The DNA for the CDR3 is TGTGCCAGCACCCTAGACAGAAATGAGCAGTTCTTC.

This rearrangement joins TRBV6-6 to TRBJ2-7, with D possibly matching TRBD1 (6 bases). Germline V gives CDR1 MNHNY, CDR2 SVGAGI (reference sequence). The CDR3 is 16 amino acids. Trimming removed 4 bases at V and 2 bases at J, with 18 bases between. The CDR3 DNA reads as TGTGCCAGCAGTTCAACTAAAGACAGGATACCCTACGAGCAGTACTTC. Protein sequence: CASSSTKDRIPYEQYF.

The J gene is TRBJ1-5, the V gene TRBV25-1, with 7 bases aligning to TRBD1. Trimming removed 6 bases from V and 1 base from J; junction bases left unmatched: 6. Germline V gene lookup returns CDR1 MGHDK and CDR2 SYGVNS. This CDR3 is built from 15 residues. The CDR3 DNA sequence: TGTGCCAGCAGCTCGAACAGGGGAAGCAATCAGCCCCAGCATTTT. Residues: CASSSNRGSNQPQHF.

This chain links TRBV30 with TRBJ2-1, with D possibly being TRBD1 (5 bases). V was pared by 2 bases and J by 8 bases, with 16 bases between. The CDR3 is 14 residues long. Looked up from germline, CDR1 is GTSNPN and CDR2 is SVGIG (reference sequence). The CDR3 is CAWSLGIRGYEQFF. DNA for the CDR3: TGTGCCTGGAGTCTAGGGATTAGGGGTTATGAGCAGTTCTTC. Full variable domain (remainder filled in from reference TRBV30 and TRBJ2-1): SQTIHQWPATLVQPVGSPLSLECTVEGTSNPNLYWYRQAAGRGLQLLFYSVGIGQISSEVPQNLSASRPQDRQFILSSKKLLLSDSGFYLCAWSLGIRGYEQFFGPGTRLTVL.

The rearrangement links TRBV19 to TRBJ2-3; weak D call: TRBD2 (6 bases). This CDR3 is 16 amino acids long. Trimming took off 6 bases at V and 0 bases at J, with 16 bases between the two ends. Germline V lookup: CDR1 LNHDA, CDR2 SQIVND (reference sequence). This chain's CDR3 is CASRDPGSTSTDTQYF. The CDR3, as DNA: TGTGCCAGTAGGGATCCCGGGAGCACTAGCACAGATACGCAGTATTTT.

The chain carries TRBV5-1 and TRBJ1-4, with D possibly TRBD1 on 5 matching bases. Germline CDR1 SGHRS, CDR2 YFSETQ. V dropped 3 bases and J dropped 8 bases, with 11 bases sitting between them. This CDR3 region has 13 residues. This chain's CDR3 is CASSYQGAEKLFF. The CDR3 DNA is TGCGCCAGCAGCTACCAGGGCGCGGAAAAACTGTTTTTT.

V gene TRBV30 combines with J gene TRBJ1-3; D uncertain. The germline V and J ends were trimmed by 0 bases and 4 bases, with 4 bases remaining between them. The CDR3 is made up of 12 amino acids. Germline V gives CDR1 GTSNPN, CDR2 SVGIG (reference sequence). The CDR3: CAWSVRGNTIYF. In nucleotides, the CDR3 is TGTGCCTGGAGTGTACGGGGAAACACCATATATTTT.

The chain carries TRBV4-1 and TRBJ1-2; possibly TRBD1 for D (6 bases). Germline V gene data show CDR1 as MGHRA and CDR2 as YSYEKL. Trimming left V 0 bases short and J 8 bases short, with 16 bases between. This CDR3 comprises 15 residues. For the CDR3, the DNA is TGCGCCAGCAGCCAAGATATACAGGGTTGGTTAGGCTACACCTTC. Translated: CASSQDIQGWLGYTF.